This T cell receptor beta chain was retrieved from a study of blood T cell repertoires in COVID-19. Study information: Acute and convalescent COVID-19 samples came from the United States, Italy and Spain. Nucleic acid was either cDNA or gDNA, and it came from T cells, B-cell-depleted T cells, or PBMCs.

Germline CDR1 is MDHEN and CDR2 is SYDVKM. The CDR3 consists of 15 residues. V lost 4 bases, J lost 7 bases, and 14 bases lay in between. This clone showed up just once. Assay: immunoSEQ multiplex PCR; the TCRdb copy retains only in-frame clones and omits some. The sample consists of 130,000 or so clones, about 76% of them appearing once. V and J are TRBV28 and TRBJ1-6; D not resolved. Sequenced sample: peripheral blood. The source is a woman in her fifties or sixties with active or convalescent COVID-19. CDR3 protein: CASSSQVTQNSPLHF. Written as DNA, the CDR3 is TGTGCCAGCAGTTCGCAGGTTACTCAAAATTCACCCCTCCACTTT. Variable domain in full (rest from reference TRBV28 and TRBJ1-6): DVKVTQSSRYLVKRTGEKVFLECVQDMDHENMFWYRQDPGLGLRLIYFSYDVKMKEKGDIPEGYSVSREKKERFSLILESASTNQTSMYLCASSSQVTQNSPLHFGNGTRLTVT.